Listed below are T cell receptor beta chains from one sample, sequenced in a study of control samples from healthy donors and cancer patients. Sequencing was performed with immunoSEQ multiplex PCR; in TCRdb, only in-frame clones are kept and a portion is missing. This table holds approximately 87,000 clones, 93% found once. Sequencing used PBMCs. The receptor source for this set is a woman aged 40 to 50 with lung cancer. CDR3s include the opening cysteine and the closing phenylalanine or tryptophan.

v_call	j_call	cdr3_aa
TRBV18	TRBJ2-5	CASSPVHGETQYF
TRBV6-6	TRBJ1-1	CASSSFTGTGEPEAFF
TRBV5-8	TRBJ2-3	CASSMGRTGGVSDTQYF
TRBV6-5	TRBJ1-5	CASSTQGSNQPQHF
TRBV6-2/TRBV6-3	TRBJ2-4	CASSSSGLDGNIQYF
TRBV30	TRBJ1-2	CAWSPRLGEGYTF
TRBV2	TRBJ1-5	CASQRGQGNQPQHF
TRBV4-1	TRBJ1-2	CASSQDRDRNYGYTF
TRBV2	TRBJ2-7	CASSSAKPPYEQYF
TRBV4-1	TRBJ2-1	CASSQEVRPHNEQFF
TRBV10-3	TRBJ1-4	CAISGLGGSNEKLFF
TRBV11-2	TRBJ1-3	CASSSLAGAEF
TRBV11-3	TRBJ2-2	CASSPIGRTQNTGELFF
TRBV11-2	TRBJ2-5	CASSPPEETQYF
TRBV10-2	TRBJ2-7	CASSERLAGVSSYEQYF
TRBV15	TRBJ2-7	CATSPLFRGSYEQYF
TRBV4-1	TRBJ2-3	CASSQGGPATFTDTQYF
TRBV19	TRBJ1-1	CASRIRTGAGDEAFF